A selection of T cell receptor beta chains follows, all from one sample in a study of blood T cell repertoires in COVID-19. The data were produced by immunoSEQ multiplex PCR, yet TCRdb's version contains in-frame clones alone and is incomplete. The sample lists about 200,000 clones; roughly four fifths were seen once. Sequencing input: peripheral blood. The receptors here all came from a woman between 65 and 79 years old with COVID-19, enrolled during active disease. CDR3s include the opening cysteine and the closing phenylalanine or tryptophan. The order of the fields is CDR3 DNA, CDR3 protein, J gene, clone size, D gene, V gene. D genes are given only for firm matches. Size values are once, few and many counts, or a class for expanded clones, and some rows have none.

CDR3nt: TGCGCCAGCAGCTTGGCCTTGGGGGGTTCCTATGGCTACACCTTC
CDR3aa: CASSLALGGSYGYTF
j_gene: TRBJ1-2
abundance: NA
d_gene: NA
v_gene: TRBV5-1

CDR3nt: TGCGCCAGCAGCCATGAAATAGCGGGAGGGCCGGATGAGCAGTTCTTC
CDR3aa: CASSHEIAGGPDEQFF
j_gene: TRBJ2-1
abundance: NA
d_gene: TRBD2
v_gene: TRBV4-3

CDR3nt: TGTGCCAGCAGCGGCTGGGGGCAAAATGAGCAGTTCTTC
CDR3aa: CASSGWGQNEQFF
j_gene: TRBJ2-1
abundance: NA
d_gene: NA
v_gene: TRBV9

CDR3nt: TGTGCCACCAGTGAGACCGACAGGATAAACACCGGGGAGCTGTTTTTT
CDR3aa: CATSETDRINTGELFF
j_gene: TRBJ2-2
abundance: NA
d_gene: NA
v_gene: TRBV24-1

CDR3nt: TGTGCCAGCAGCTTAGGACAGGGCAATCAGCCCCAGCATTTT
CDR3aa: CASSLGQGNQPQHF
j_gene: TRBJ1-5
abundance: few
d_gene: NA
v_gene: TRBV11-2

CDR3nt: TGTGCCAGCAGTGATTCCGGCGGTAATCAGCCCCAGCATTTT
CDR3aa: CASSDSGGNQPQHF
j_gene: TRBJ1-5
abundance: NA
d_gene: NA
v_gene: TRBV2

CDR3nt: TGTGCCAGCAGTAACGACAGGGTCGGAGAGACCCAGTACTTC
CDR3aa: CASSNDRVGETQYF
j_gene: TRBJ2-5
abundance: once
d_gene: TRBD1
v_gene: TRBV6-5

CDR3nt: TGTGCCAGCAGCGCCAGGACTAGCGGGAGGGCCAGGGGAAATGAGCAGTTCTTC
CDR3aa: CASSARTSGRARGNEQFF
j_gene: TRBJ2-1
abundance: NA
d_gene: TRBD2
v_gene: TRBV7-8

CDR3nt: TGCAGCGTTGGTCAGGGAAGCAATCAGCCCCAGCATTTT
CDR3aa: CSVGQGSNQPQHF
j_gene: TRBJ1-5
abundance: few
d_gene: NA
v_gene: TRBV29-1

CDR3nt: TGTGCCAGCAGCTCCCCTAGTCGGGTTAATGAGCAGTTCTTC
CDR3aa: CASSSPSRVNEQFF
j_gene: TRBJ2-1
abundance: NA
d_gene: NA
v_gene: TRBV11-2

CDR3nt: TGTGCCTGGAGCCCCGGGGTCTACGAGCAGTACTTC
CDR3aa: CAWSPGVYEQYF
j_gene: TRBJ2-7
abundance: NA
d_gene: NA
v_gene: TRBV30

CDR3nt: TGTGCCAGCTCACTAGCGAGCACAGATACGCAGTATTTT
CDR3aa: CASSLASTDTQYF
j_gene: TRBJ2-3
abundance: once
d_gene: NA
v_gene: TRBV18

CDR3nt: TGTGCCAGCAGCTTGGGACTAGCGGAAGAGACCCAGTACTTC
CDR3aa: CASSLGLAEETQYF
j_gene: TRBJ2-5
abundance: NA
d_gene: TRBD2
v_gene: TRBV7-9

CDR3nt: TGTGCCAGCAGTTTATTCAGGGGGCCCTACGAGCAGTACTTC
CDR3aa: CASSLFRGPYEQYF
j_gene: TRBJ2-7
abundance: NA
d_gene: TRBD1
v_gene: TRBV27

CDR3nt: TGTGCCAGCAGCGTAGCTTGGGGGACTAGCGGGGACAATGAGCAGTTCTTC
CDR3aa: CASSVAWGTSGDNEQFF
j_gene: TRBJ2-1
abundance: NA
d_gene: TRBD2
v_gene: TRBV9

CDR3nt: TGCGCCAGCAGTGAGGCTACCCTTTACGAGCAGTACTTC
CDR3aa: CASSEATLYEQYF
j_gene: TRBJ2-7
abundance: few
d_gene: NA
v_gene: TRBV10-1

CDR3nt: TGTGCCAGCAGCATAACCGGGACAGGGATTTTAGAGACCCAGTACTTC
CDR3aa: CASSITGTGILETQYF
j_gene: TRBJ2-5
abundance: NA
d_gene: TRBD1
v_gene: TRBV28

CDR3nt: TGTGCCACCAGTGATCCTCTGACAGGGCGCCAGCATTTT
CDR3aa: CATSDPLTGRQHF
j_gene: TRBJ1-5
abundance: NA
d_gene: TRBD1
v_gene: TRBV24-1

CDR3nt: TGTGCCACCAACTTCTTGGCCCAGATAACTGGAAACACCATATATTTT
CDR3aa: CATNFLAQITGNTIYF
j_gene: TRBJ1-3
abundance: NA
d_gene: NA
v_gene: TRBV5-5

CDR3nt: TGTGCCAGCAGCTTACGGTCGGGAGTGGATACGCAGTATTTT
CDR3aa: CASSLRSGVDTQYF
j_gene: TRBJ2-3
abundance: NA
d_gene: NA
v_gene: TRBV7-3

CDR3nt: TGCGCCAGCAGCCGGACTAGCGGGGGTAACACCGGGGAGCTGTTTTTT
CDR3aa: CASSRTSGGNTGELFF
j_gene: TRBJ2-2
abundance: NA
d_gene: TRBD2
v_gene: TRBV5-1

CDR3nt: TGTGCCATCAGTGACTCTCACCTGGGGGGAGTAAGCCCAGATACGCAGTATTTT
CDR3aa: CAISDSHLGGVSPDTQYF
j_gene: TRBJ2-3
abundance: NA
d_gene: NA
v_gene: TRBV10-3

CDR3nt: TGTGCCAGCAGCTCTGGACTTAATTCACCCCTCCACTTT
CDR3aa: CASSSGLNSPLHF
j_gene: TRBJ1-6
abundance: NA
d_gene: NA
v_gene: TRBV11-2

CDR3nt: TGTGCCAGTAGTGCCCGCGGCCCGGAGGTCGGTCAGCCCCAGCATTTT
CDR3aa: CASSARGPEVGQPQHF
j_gene: TRBJ1-5
abundance: NA
d_gene: NA
v_gene: TRBV19

CDR3nt: TGTGCCAGCAGATTACAAGGGGGTGGCTACACCTTC
CDR3aa: CASRLQGGGYTF
j_gene: TRBJ1-2
abundance: NA
d_gene: NA
v_gene: TRBV28

CDR3nt: TGTGCCAGCAGCTTAGCTCGAGGGTCCGGAGATACGCAGTATTTT
CDR3aa: CASSLARGSGDTQYF
j_gene: TRBJ2-3
abundance: NA
d_gene: NA
v_gene: TRBV11-3